The sequence of this T cell receptor (beta chain) was determined in a study of T cells after yellow fever vaccination. This clonotype was counted only a few times. Germline trimming cut 6 bases from V and 9 bases from J; bases unmatched to any gene: 7. This CDR3 is 14 amino acids long. TCRdb re-called the 5' RACE reads with MiXCR, one entry per CDR3 protein. The data contain some 320,000 distinct CDR3 sequences, 3.5% to 4.5% of them singletons. Sequenced here: PBMCs, sampled 15 days after the yellow fever booster vaccination. This receptor was obtained from a man between 18 and 29 years old who received the YFV17D yellow fever vaccine. The rearrangement links TRBV12-3 or TRBV12-4 to TRBJ2-2, with 10 bases that match TRBD1. DNA of the CDR3: TGTGCCAGCAGCCTCGGGACAGGGGAAAGGGAGCTGTTTTTT. Protein: CASSLGTGERELFF.